The 6 T cell receptor beta chains below were found in one sample sequenced in a study of post-analysis software for immune sequencing data. The study's findings and limits: TRBV5-6, TRBV5-1 and TRBV20-1 were among a handful of TRBV segments more frequent in patients than controls.

Included in the TCR beta cDNA libraries were unique molecular identifiers. Each CDR3 protein gets one entry after TCRdb re-called the PCR reads with MiXCR. Of about 260,000 distinct CDR3 sequences listed, 30% to 45% were seen once; the top ten hold under 5.5%. Their recognized antigens are unknown. Sequencing was performed on blood. The receptor set was obtained from a girl aged 10-17 years with multiple sclerosis.

This clonotype occurred once. This may come from a read error, since a much larger clone is one base off. This rearrangement joins TRBV5-1 to TRBJ1-1; TRBD1 matches 7 bases. V gave up 3 bases and J gave up 2 bases; unmatched junction bases: 7. CDR1 is SGHRS and CDR2 is YFSETQ in the germline V gene. The CDR3 length is 15 residues. The CDR3 region is CASSSTGFINTEAFF. CDR3 in DNA: TGCGCCAGCAGCTCGACAGGGTTCATAAACACTGAAGCTTTCTTT.

This clonotype was counted ten times or more. The chain has TRBV10-2 and TRBJ2-5, with a tentative D call TRBD1 (5 bases). V was clipped by 2 bases and J by 3 bases, with 13 bases between them. This CDR3 is 15 amino acids long. Per the germline V gene, CDR1 is WSHSY and CDR2 is SAAADI. The CDR3 loop reads CASSEPPQGEETQYF. The CDR3 bases are TGCGCCAGCAGTGAGCCCCCGCAGGGCGAAGAGACCCAGTACTTC.

The genes are TRBV20-1 and TRBJ1-2; D is uncertain. CDR1 and CDR2 from the germline V gene are DFQATT and SNEGSKA (reference sequence). The CDR3 length is 12 residues. V was clipped by 3 bases and J by 4 bases, with 9 bases between them. CDR3 in DNA: TGCAGTGCTAGTCATTCCTCCTATGGCTACACCTTC. It is translated as CSASHSSYGYTF.

This rearrangement joins TRBV6-2 or TRBV6-3 to TRBJ1-5, with 7 bases aligning to TRBD1. Germline V gene lookup returns CDR1 MNHEY and CDR2 SVGEGT. The CDR3 length is 15 residues. The V gene end was trimmed by 6 bases and the J gene end by 11 bases; junction bases not matched to a gene: 16. Here the CDR3 reads CASRTHGTVQSAQHF. As DNA, the CDR3 is TGTGCCAGCAGGACCCACGGGACAGTACAATCAGCCCAGCATTTT.

In its sample, this clonotype was seen many times. The gene calls are TRBV6-2 or TRBV6-3 and TRBJ2-1; weak D call: TRBD2 (7 bases). The length of the CDR3 is 16 residues. Germline CDR1 MNHEY, CDR2 SVGEGT. Trimming pared 0 bases from V and 2 bases from J, leaving 11 bases between. The CDR3 sequence: CASSYSRGGPYNEQFF. DNA of the CDR3: TGTGCCAGCAGTTACTCGAGGGGGGGGCCCTACAATGAGCAGTTCTTC.

The rearrangement uses TRBV5-1 and TRBJ1-2; D is unclear. The CDR3 has 14 amino acids. The V end lost 0 bases, the J end lost 4 bases, and 10 bases lay between the germline ends. Per the germline V gene, CDR1 is SGHRS and CDR2 is YFSETQ. The chain's CDR3 is CASSLVTSLYGYTF. The CDR3 DNA follows: TGCGCCAGCAGCTTGGTAACAAGCCTCTATGGCTACACCTTC.